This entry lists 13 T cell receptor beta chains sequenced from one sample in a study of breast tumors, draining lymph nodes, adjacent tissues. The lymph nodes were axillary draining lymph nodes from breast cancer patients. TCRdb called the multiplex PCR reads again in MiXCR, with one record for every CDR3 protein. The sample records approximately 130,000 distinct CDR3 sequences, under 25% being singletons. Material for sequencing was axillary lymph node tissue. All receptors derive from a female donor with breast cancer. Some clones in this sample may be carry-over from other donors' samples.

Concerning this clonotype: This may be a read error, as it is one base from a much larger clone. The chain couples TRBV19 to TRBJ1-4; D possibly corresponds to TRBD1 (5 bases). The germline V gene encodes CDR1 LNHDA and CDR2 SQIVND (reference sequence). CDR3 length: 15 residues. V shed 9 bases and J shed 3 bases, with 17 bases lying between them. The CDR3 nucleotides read TGTGCCAGACTGCGACCGGGACCGCCTAATGAAAAACTGTTTTTT. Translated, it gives CARLRPGPPNEKLFF.

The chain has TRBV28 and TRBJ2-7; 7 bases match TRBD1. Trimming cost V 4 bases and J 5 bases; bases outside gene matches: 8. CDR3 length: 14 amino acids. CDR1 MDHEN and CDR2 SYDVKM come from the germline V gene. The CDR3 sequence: CASSSTDRLHEQYF. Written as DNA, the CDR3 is TGTGCCAGCAGTTCCACGGACAGGCTCCACGAGCAGTACTTC. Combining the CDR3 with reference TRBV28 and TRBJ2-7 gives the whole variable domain DVKVTQSSRYLVKRTGEKVFLECVQDMDHENMFWYRQDPGLGLRLIYFSYDVKMKEKGDIPEGYSVSREKKERFSLILESASTNQTSMYLCASSSTDRLHEQYFGPGTRLTVT.

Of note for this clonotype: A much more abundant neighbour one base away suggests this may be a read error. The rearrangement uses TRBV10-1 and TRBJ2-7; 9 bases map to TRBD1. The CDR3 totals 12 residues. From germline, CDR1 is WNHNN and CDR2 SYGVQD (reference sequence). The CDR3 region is CACSPGTGSQYF. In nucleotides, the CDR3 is TGCGCCTGCAGCCCCGGGACAGGGTCGCAGTACTTC.

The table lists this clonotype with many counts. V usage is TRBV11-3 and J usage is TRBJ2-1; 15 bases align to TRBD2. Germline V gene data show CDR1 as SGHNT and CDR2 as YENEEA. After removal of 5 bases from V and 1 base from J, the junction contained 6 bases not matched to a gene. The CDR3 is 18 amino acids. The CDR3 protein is CASSRTSGRAVSYNEQFF. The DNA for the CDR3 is TGTGCCAGCAGCCGGACTAGCGGGAGGGCCGTGTCCTACAATGAGCAGTTCTTC.

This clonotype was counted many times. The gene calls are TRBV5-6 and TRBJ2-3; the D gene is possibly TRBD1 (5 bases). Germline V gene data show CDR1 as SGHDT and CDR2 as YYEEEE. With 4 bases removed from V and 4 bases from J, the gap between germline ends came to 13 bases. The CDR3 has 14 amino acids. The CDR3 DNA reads TGTGCCAGCAGCAGGGGTAATGCGGCAGATACGCAGTATTTT. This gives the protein CASSRGNAADTQYF.

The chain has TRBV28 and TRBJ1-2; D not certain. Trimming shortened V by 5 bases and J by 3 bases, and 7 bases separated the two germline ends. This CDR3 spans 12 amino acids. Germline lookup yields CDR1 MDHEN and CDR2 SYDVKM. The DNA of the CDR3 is TGTGCCAGCAGTCTCCCCTACTATGGCTACACCTTC. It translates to CASSLPYYGYTF.

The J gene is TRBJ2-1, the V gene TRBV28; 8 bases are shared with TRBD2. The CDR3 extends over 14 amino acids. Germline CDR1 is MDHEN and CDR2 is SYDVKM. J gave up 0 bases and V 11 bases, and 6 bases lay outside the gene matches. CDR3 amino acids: CALSGVSSYNEQFF. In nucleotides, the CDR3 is TGTGCCCTTAGCGGGGTTAGCTCCTACAATGAGCAGTTCTTC.

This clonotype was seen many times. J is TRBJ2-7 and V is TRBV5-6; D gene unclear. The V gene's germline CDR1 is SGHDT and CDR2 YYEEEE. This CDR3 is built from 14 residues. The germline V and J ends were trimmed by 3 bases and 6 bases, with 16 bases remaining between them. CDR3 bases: TGTGCCAGCAGCTCACTTGGTTTGTCTGGCGAGCAGTACTTC. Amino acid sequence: CASSSLGLSGEQYF.

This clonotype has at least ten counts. As DNA, the CDR3 is TGCAGCGTACTAAGGGGGCTCCGAGACTACAATGAGCAGTTCTTC. It translates to CSVLRGLRDYNEQFF. The chain combines TRBV29-1 with TRBJ2-1; 7 bases line up with TRBD1. The CDR3 runs to 15 residues. Unmatched junction bases numbered 11, after V lost 6 bases and J lost 3 bases. Germline CDR1 SQVTM, CDR2 ANQGSEA.

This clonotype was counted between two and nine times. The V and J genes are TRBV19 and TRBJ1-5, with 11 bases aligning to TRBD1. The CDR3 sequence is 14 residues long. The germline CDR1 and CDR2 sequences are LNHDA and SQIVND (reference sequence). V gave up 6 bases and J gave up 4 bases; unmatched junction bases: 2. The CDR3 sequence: CASRGQGGNQPQHF. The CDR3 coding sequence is TGTGCCAGTAGGGGACAGGGGGGGAATCAGCCCCAGCATTTT.

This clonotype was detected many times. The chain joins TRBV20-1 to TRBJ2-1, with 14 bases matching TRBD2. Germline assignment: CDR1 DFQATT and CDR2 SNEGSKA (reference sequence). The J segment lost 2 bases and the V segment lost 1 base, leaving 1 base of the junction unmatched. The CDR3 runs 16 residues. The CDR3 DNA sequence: TGCAGTGCTAGAGGACTAGCGGGAGGGCCCTACAATGAGCAGTTCTTC. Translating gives CSARGLAGGPYNEQFF.

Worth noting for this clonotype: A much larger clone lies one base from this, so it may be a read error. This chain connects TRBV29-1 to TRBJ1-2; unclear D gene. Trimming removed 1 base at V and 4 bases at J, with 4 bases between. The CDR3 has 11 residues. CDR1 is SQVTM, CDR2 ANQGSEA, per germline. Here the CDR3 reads CSVEGVYGYTF. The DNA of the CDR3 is TGCAGCGTTGAAGGGGTCTATGGCTACACCTTC.

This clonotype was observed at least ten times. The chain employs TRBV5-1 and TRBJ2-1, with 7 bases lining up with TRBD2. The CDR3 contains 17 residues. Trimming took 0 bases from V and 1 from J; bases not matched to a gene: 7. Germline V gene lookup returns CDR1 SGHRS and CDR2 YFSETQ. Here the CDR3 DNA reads TGCGCCAGCAGCTTGGCAGACCGAGCGGGATCCTACAATGAGCAGTTCTTC. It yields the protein CASSLADRAGSYNEQFF.